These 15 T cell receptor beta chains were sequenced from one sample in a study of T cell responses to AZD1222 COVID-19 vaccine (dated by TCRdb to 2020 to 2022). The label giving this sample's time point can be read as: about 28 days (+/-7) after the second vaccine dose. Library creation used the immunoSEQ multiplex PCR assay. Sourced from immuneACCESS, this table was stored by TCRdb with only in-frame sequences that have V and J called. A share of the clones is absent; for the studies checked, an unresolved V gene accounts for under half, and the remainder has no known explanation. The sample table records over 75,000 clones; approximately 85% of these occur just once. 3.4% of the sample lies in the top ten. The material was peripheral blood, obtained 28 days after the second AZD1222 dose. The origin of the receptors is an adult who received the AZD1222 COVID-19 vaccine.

The CDR3 spells CASSRDTVSGNTIYF. In DNA, the CDR3 is TGCGCCAGCAGCCGGGACACCGTCTCTGGAAACACCATATATTTT. This chain uses TRBV10-1 with TRBJ1-3; the D gene is possibly TRBD1 (6 bases). The CDR3 runs to 15 residues. Trimming took off 6 bases at V and 0 bases at J, with 12 bases between the two ends. Germline V gene lookup returns CDR1 WNHNN and CDR2 SYGVQD (reference sequence).

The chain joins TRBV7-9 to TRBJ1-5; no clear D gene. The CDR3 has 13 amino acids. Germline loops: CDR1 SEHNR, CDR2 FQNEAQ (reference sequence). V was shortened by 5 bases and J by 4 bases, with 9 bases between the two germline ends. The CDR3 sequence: CASSTTGNQPQHF. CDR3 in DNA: TGTGCCAGCAGCACGACGGGGAATCAGCCCCAGCATTTT. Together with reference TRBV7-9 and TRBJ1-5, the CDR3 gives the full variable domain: DTGVSQNPRHKITKRGQNVTFRCDPISEHNRLYWYRQTLGQGPEFLTYFQNEAQLEKSRLLSDRFSAERPKGSFSTLEIQRTEQGDSAMYLCASSTTGNQPQHFGDGTRLSIL.

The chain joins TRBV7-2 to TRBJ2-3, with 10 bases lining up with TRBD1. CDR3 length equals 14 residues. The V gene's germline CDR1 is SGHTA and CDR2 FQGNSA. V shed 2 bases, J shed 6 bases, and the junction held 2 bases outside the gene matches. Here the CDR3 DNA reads TGTGCCAGCAGCTTAAGGGACAGGGGTGATACGCAGTATTTT. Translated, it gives CASSLRDRGDTQYF.

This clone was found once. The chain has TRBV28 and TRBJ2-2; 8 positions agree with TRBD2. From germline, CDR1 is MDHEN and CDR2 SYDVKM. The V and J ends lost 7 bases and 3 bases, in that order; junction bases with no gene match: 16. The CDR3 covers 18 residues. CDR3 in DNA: TGTGCCAGCACCCTCCCACTAGCGGTGGGAGGGTACACCGGGGAGCTGTTTTTT. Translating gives CASTLPLAVGGYTGELFF.

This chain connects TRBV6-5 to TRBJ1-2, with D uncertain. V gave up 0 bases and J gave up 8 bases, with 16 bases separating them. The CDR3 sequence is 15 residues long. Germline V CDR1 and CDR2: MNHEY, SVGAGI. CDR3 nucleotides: TGTGCCAGCAGTTACTCTGGAGGGAAAAGGAAAGGCTACACCTTC. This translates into CASSYSGGKRKGYTF.

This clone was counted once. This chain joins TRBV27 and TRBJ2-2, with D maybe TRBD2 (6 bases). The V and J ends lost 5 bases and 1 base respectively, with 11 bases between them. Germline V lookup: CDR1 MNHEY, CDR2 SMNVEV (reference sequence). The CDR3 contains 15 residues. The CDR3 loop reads CASSRGSGNTGELFF. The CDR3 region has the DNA TGTGCCAGCAGTAGGGGTAGCGGGAACACCGGGGAGCTGTTTTTT.

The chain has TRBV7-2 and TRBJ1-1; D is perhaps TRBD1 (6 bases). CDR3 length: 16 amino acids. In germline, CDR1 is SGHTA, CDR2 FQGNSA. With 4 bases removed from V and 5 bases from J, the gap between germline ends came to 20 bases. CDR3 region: CASSWGRGTLGTEAFF. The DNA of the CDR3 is TGTGCCAGCAGCTGGGGAAGGGGGACCTTAGGTACTGAAGCTTTCTTT.

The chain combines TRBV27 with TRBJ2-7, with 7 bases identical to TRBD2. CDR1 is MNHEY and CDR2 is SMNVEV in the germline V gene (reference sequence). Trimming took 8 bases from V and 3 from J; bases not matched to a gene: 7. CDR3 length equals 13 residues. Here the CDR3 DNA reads TGTGCCAGCGGTGGCGGGAGCGTCTACGAGCAGTACTTC. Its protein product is CASGGGSVYEQYF.

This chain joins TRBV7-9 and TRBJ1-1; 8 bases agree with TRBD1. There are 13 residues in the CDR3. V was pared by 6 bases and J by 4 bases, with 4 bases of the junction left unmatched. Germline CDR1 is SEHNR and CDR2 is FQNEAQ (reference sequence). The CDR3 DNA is TGTGCCAGCAGTTCAGGGGGCAGCACTGAAGCTTTCTTT. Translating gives CASSSGGSTEAFF.

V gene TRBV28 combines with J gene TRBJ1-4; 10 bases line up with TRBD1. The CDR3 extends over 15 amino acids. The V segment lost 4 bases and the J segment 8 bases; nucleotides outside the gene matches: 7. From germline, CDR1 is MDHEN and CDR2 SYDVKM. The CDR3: CASSSSGGQGEKLFF. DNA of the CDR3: TGTGCCAGCAGTTCGTCAGGGGGACAGGGGGAAAAACTGTTTTTT.

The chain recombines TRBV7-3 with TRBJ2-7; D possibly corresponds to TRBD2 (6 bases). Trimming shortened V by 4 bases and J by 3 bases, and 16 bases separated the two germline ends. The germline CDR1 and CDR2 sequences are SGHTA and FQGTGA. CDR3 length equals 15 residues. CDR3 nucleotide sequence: TGTGCCAGCAGCTCCCGAGCGGGTGCGGGCTACGAGCAGTACTTC. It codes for CASSSRAGAGYEQYF.

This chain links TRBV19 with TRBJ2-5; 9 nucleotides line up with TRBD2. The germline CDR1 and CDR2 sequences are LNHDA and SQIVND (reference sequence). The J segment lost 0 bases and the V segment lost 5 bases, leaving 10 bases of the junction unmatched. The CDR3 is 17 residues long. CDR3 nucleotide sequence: TGTGCCAGTAGTCCCCGACAGACTAGCGGATACCAAGAGACCCAGTACTTC. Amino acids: CASSPRQTSGYQETQYF.

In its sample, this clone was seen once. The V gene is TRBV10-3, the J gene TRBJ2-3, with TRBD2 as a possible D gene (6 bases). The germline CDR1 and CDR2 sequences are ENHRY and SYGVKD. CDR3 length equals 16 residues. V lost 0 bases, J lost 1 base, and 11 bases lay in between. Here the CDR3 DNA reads TGTGCCATCAGTGAGTCGACTAGGATGGGCACAGATACGCAGTATTTT. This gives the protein CAISESTRMGTDTQYF.

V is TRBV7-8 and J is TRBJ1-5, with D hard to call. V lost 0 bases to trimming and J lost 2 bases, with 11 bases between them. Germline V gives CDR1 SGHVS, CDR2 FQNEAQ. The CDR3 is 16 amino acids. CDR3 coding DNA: TGTGCCAGCAGCTTAGCTGGGTTCTCCGGCAATCAGCCCCAGCATTTT. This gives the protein CASSLAGFSGNQPQHF.

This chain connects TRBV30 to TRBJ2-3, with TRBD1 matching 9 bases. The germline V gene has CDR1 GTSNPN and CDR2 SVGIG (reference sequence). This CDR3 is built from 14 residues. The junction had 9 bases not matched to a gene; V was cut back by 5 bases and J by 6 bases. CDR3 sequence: CAWLPQGAQDTQYF. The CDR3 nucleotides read TGTGCCTGGTTACCACAGGGGGCTCAGGATACGCAGTATTTT. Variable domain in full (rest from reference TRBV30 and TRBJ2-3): SQTIHQWPATLVQPVGSPLSLECTVEGTSNPNLYWYRQAAGRGLQLLFYSVGIGQISSEVPQNLSASRPQDRQFILSSKKLLLSDSGFYLCAWLPQGAQDTQYFGPGTRLTVL.